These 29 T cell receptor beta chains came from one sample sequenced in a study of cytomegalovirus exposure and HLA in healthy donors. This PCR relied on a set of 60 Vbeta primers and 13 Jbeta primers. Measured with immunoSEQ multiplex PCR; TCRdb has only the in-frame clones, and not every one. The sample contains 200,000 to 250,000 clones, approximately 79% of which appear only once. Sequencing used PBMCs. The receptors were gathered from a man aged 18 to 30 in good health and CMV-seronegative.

This CDR3 is CSVVRGSIQETQYF. The CDR3 DNA reads TGCAGCGTTGTGCGGGGTTCGATTCAAGAGACCCAGTACTTC. The genes are TRBV29-1 and TRBJ2-5, with D perhaps matching TRBD2 (6 bases). V lost 4 bases, J lost 2 bases, and 14 bases lay in between. CDR1 is SQVTM and CDR2 is ANQGSEA in the germline V gene. The CDR3 is 14 amino acids.

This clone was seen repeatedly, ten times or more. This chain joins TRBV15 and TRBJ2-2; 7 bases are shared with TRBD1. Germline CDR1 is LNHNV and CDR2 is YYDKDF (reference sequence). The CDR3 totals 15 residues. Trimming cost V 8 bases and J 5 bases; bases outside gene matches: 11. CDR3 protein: CATARLTGLTGELFF. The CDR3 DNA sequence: TGTGCCACCGCTCGGTTGACAGGGTTGACCGGGGAGCTGTTTTTT.

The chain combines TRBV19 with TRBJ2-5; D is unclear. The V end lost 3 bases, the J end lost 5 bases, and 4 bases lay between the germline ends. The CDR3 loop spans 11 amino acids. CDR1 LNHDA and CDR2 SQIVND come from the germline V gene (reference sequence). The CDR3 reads CASSIYETQYF. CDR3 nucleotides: TGTGCCAGTAGTATCTACGAGACCCAGTACTTC.

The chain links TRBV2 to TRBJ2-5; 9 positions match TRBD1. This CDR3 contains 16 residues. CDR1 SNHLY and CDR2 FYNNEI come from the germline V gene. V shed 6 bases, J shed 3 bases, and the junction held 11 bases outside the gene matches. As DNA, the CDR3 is TGTGCCAGCAGAGATGAAAGGGACAGGGCAAAAGAGACCCAGTACTTC. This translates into CASRDERDRAKETQYF.

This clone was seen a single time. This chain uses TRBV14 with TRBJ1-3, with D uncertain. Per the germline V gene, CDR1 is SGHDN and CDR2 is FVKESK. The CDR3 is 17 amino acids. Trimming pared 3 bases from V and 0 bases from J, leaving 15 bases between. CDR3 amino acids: CASSQPGLGFSGNTIYF. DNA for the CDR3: TGTGCCAGCAGCCAGCCAGGTCTGGGTTTCTCTGGAAACACCATATATTTT.

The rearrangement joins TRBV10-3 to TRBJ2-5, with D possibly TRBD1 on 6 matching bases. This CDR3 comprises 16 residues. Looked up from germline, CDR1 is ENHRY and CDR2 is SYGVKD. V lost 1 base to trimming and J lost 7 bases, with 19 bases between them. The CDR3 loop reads CAISELGTSQRGTQYF. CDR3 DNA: TGTGCCATCAGTGAGTTAGGGACATCCCAAAGGGGGACCCAGTACTTC.

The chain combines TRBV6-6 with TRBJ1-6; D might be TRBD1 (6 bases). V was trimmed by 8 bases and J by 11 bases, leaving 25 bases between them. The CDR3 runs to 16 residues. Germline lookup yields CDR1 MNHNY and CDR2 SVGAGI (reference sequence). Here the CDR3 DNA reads TGTGCCAGCCTTTTACTGGGGGGGCCTAATTACGCACCCCTCCACTTT. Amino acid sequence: CASLLLGGPNYAPLHF.

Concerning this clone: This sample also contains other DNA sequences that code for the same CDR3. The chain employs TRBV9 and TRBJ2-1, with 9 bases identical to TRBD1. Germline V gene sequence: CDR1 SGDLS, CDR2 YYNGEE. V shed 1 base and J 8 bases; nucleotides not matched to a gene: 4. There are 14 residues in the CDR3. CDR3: CASSVRGQGDEQFF. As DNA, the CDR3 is TGTGCCAGCAGCGTAAGGGGACAGGGCGATGAGCAGTTCTTC. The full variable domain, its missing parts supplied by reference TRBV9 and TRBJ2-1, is DSGVTQTPKHLITATGQRVTLRCSPRSGDLSVYWYQQSLDQGLQFLIQYYNGEERAKGNILERFSAQQFPDLHSELNLSSLELGDSALYFCASSVRGQGDEQFFGPGTRLTVL.

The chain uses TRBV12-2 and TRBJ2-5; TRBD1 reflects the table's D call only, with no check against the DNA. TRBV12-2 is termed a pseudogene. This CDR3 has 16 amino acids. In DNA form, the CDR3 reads TGTGCAAGTCGCTTTGGACAGGGCCGTATCCAAGAGACCCAGTACTTC. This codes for CASRFGQGRIQETQYF.

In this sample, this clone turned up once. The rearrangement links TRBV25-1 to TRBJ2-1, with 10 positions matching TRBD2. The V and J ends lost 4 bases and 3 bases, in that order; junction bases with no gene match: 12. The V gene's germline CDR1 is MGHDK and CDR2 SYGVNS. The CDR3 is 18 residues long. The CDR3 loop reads CASSAPTIAGGNYNEQFF. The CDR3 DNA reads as TGTGCCAGCAGTGCCCCAACCATAGCGGGGGGCAACTACAATGAGCAGTTCTTC.

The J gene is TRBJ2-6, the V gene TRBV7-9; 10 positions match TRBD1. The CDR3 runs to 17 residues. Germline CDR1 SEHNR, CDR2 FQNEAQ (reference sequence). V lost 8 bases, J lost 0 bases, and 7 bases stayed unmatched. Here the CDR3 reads CASALGTGVSGANVLTF. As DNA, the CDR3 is TGTGCCAGCGCTTTAGGGACAGGGGTCTCTGGGGCCAACGTCCTGACTTTC.

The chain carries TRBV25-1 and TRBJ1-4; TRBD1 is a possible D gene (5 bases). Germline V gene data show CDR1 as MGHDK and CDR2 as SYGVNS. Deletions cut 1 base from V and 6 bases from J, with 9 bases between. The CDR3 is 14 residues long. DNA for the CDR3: TGTGCCAGCAGTGAATGGGGGGGGGATGAAAAACTGTTTTTT. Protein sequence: CASSEWGGDEKLFF. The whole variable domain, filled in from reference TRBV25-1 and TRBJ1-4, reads EADIYQTPRYLVIGTGKKITLECSQTMGHDKMYWYQQDPGMELHLIHYSYGVNSTEKGDLSSESTVSRIRTEHFPLTLESARPSHTSQYLCASSEWGGDEKLFFGSGTQLSVL.

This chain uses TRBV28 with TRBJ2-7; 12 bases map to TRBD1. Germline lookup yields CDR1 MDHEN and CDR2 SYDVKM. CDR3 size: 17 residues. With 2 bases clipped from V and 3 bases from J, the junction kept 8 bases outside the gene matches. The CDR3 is CASSLGPGTGGIYEQYF. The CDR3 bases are TGTGCCAGCAGTTTAGGTCCCGGGACAGGGGGCATCTACGAGCAGTACTTC. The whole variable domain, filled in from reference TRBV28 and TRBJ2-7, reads DVKVTQSSRYLVKRTGEKVFLECVQDMDHENMFWYRQDPGLGLRLIYFSYDVKMKEKGDIPEGYSVSREKKERFSLILESASTNQTSMYLCASSLGPGTGGIYEQYFGPGTRLTVT.

The CDR3 protein is CASSLDGEGETQYF. The CDR3 bases are TGTGCCAGCAGCTTAGATGGGGAGGGAGAGACCCAGTACTTC. This chain links TRBV7-6 with TRBJ2-5; 7 nucleotides align to TRBD2. From germline, CDR1 is SGHVS and CDR2 FNYEAQ. V shed 1 base, J shed 4 bases, and the junction held 3 bases outside the gene matches. The CDR3 sequence is 14 residues long.

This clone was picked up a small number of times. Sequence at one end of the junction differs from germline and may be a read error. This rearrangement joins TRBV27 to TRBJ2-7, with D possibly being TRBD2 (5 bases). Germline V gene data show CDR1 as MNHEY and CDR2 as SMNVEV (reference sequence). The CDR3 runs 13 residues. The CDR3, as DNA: TGTGCCAGCAGTACCCTGGGTGGCGGGCCTGAAGGTTTC. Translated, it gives CASSTLGGGPEGF.

The CDR3, as DNA: TGTGCCAGCAGTCCCGGACTTGACAATGAGCAGTTCTTC. Its translation: CASSPGLDNEQFF. The rearrangement uses TRBV6-6 and TRBJ2-1; D is perhaps TRBD2 (5 bases). Trimming pared 5 bases from V and 5 bases from J, leaving 10 bases between. Germline CDR1 is MNHNY and CDR2 is SVGAGI (reference sequence). This CDR3 has 13 amino acids.

The CDR3 reads CASSLAGDRTDTQYF. In DNA, the CDR3 is TGTGCCAGCAGCTTAGCGGGAGACAGGACAGATACGCAGTATTTT. The V and J genes are TRBV7-2 and TRBJ2-3, with D perhaps TRBD1 (6 bases). This CDR3 has 15 amino acids. Germline CDR1 SGHTA, CDR2 FQGNSA. The V end was cut by 0 bases, the J end by 3 bases, with 10 bases between.

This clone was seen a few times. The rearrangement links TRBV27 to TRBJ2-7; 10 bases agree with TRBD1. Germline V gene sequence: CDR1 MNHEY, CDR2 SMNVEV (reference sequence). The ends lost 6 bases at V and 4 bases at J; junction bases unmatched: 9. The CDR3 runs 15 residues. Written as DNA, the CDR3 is TGTGCCAGCAGCGTCTCTGGACAGGGGGGATACGAGCAGTACTTC. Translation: CASSVSGQGGYEQYF.

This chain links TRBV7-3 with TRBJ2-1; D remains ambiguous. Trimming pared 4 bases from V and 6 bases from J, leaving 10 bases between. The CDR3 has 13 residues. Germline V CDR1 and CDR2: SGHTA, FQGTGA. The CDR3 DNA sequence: TGTGCCAGCAGCTCCTTGCCCGGCAATGAGCAGTTCTTC. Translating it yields CASSSLPGNEQFF.

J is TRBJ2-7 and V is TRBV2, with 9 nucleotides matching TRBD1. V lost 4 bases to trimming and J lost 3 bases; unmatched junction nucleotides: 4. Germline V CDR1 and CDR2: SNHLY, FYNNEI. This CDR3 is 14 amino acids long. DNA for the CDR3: TGTGCCAGCAGTGCGGACAGGGGTTTCTACGAGCAGTACTTC. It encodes CASSADRGFYEQYF.

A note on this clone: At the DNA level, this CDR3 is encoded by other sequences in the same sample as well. For the CDR3, the DNA is TGCGCCAGCAGCTTGGCAGGGGAGAACACTGAAGCTTTCTTT. It is translated as CASSLAGENTEAFF. The V call is TRBV5-1, the J call TRBJ1-1; possibly TRBD1 for D (6 bases). Germline-derived CDR1 and CDR2 are SGHRS and YFSETQ. V was cut by 0 bases and J by 1 base, with 7 bases left in between. CDR3 length equals 14 residues.

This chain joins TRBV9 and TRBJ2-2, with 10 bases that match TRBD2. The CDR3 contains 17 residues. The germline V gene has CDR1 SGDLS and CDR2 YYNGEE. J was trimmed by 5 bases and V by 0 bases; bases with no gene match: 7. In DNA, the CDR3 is TGTGCCAGCAGCGTAGCTACGGAGCGGGGGGGGACCGGGGAGCTGTTTTTT. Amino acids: CASSVATERGGTGELFF.

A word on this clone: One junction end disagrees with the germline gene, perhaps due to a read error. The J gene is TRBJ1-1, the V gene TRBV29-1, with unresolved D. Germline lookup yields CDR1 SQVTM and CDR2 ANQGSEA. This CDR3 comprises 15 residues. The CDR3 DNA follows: TGCAGCGTCCCGACCGAGGAGCGATGGAACGCTGAAGCTTTCTTT. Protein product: CSVPTEERWNAEAFF.

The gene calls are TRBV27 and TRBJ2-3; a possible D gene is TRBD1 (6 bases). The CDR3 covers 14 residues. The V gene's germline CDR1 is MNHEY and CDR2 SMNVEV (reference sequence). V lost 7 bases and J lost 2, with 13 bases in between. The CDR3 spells CASKGQLLTDTQYF. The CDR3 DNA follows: TGTGCCAGCAAAGGACAGCTTCTCACAGATACGCAGTATTTT.

DNA for the CDR3: TGTGCCAGCAGCTTTTCGTCAGGGAGCACAGATACGCAGTATTTT. Translated: CASSFSSGSTDTQYF. This chain connects TRBV7-9 to TRBJ2-3; the D gene is possibly TRBD1 (5 bases). Germline CDR1 SEHNR, CDR2 FQNEAQ (reference sequence). CDR3 length: 15 residues. V was shortened by 3 bases and J by 0 bases, with 10 bases between the two germline ends.

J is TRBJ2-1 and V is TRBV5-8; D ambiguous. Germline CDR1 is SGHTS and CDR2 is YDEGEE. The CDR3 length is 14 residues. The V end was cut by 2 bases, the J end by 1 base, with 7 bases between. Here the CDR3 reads CASSFEFSYNEQFF. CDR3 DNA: TGTGCCAGCAGCTTTGAGTTTTCCTACAATGAGCAGTTCTTC.

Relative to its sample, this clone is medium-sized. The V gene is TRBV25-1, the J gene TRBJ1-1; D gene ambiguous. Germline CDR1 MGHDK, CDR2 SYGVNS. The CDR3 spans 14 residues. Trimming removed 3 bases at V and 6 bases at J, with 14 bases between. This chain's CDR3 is CASSDKSGRSEAFF. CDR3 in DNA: TGTGCCAGCAGTGATAAGTCGGGGAGGTCTGAAGCTTTCTTT.

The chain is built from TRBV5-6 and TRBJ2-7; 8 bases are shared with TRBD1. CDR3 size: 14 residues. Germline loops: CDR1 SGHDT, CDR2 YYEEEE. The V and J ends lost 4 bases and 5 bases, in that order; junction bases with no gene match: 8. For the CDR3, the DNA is TGTGCCAGCAGCATTGGACAGGGCCCGGACGAGCAGTACTTC. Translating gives CASSIGQGPDEQYF. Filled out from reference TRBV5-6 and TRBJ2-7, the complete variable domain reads DAGVTQSPTHLIKTRGQQVTLRCSPKSGHDTVSWYQQALGQGPQFIFQYYEEEERQRGNFPDRFSGHQFPNYSSELNVNALLLGDSALYLCASSIGQGPDEQYFGPGTRLTVT.

CDR3 residues: CASSLGRGLLGNTIYF. CDR3 coding DNA: TGTGCCAGCAGCTTAGGGAGGGGGCTCCTTGGAAACACCATATATTTT. This chain joins TRBV7-6 and TRBJ1-3; 7 bases fit TRBD1. Germline CDR1 reads SGHVS; CDR2 reads FNYEAQ. J lost 3 bases, V lost 1 base, and 6 bases had no gene match. This CDR3 contains 16 residues.